One and the same sample provided the 25 T cell receptor beta chains below, sequenced in a study of blood T cells in healthy people across ages. Primers used in a second PCR of about 6 to 12 cycles were a sample-barcoded 5' primer and a J-beta primer mix. TCRdb passed the 5' RACE reads through MiXCR, listing each CDR3 protein once. The sample lists about 760,000 distinct CDR3 sequences; around 25% were seen once. These records were also assigned to another study, of T cells of mothers and their children.

Sequences were obtained from blood. These receptor sequences come from a boy aged 5-17 years in good health.

This clonotype occurred a few times. V gene TRBV12-3 or TRBV12-4 combines with J gene TRBJ2-5; the match to TRBD2 covers 14 bases. The assigned J gene may be wrong: the sequence end matches TRBJ2-1 better. The CDR3 is 15 amino acids. CDR3 loop: CASQKGLAGVREQFF. The CDR3 DNA follows: TGTGCCAGCCAAAAGGGACTAGCGGGAGTTCGCGAGCAGTTCTTC.

This clonotype was picked up a small number of times. The chain has TRBV7-3 and TRBJ2-7; D is perhaps TRBD2 (6 bases). This CDR3 has 14 amino acids. CDR1 and CDR2 from the germline V gene are SGHTA and FQGTGA. The ends were cut back, 5 bases at V and 5 bases at J, with 16 bases in the middle. CDR3 bases: TGTGCCAGCAGCAAAGGTAGAGGGAGGAACGAGCAGTACTTC. The encoded protein is CASSKGRGRNEQYF. The complete variable domain, with remaining parts taken from reference TRBV7-3 and TRBJ2-7, reads GAGVSQTPSNKVTEKGKYVELRCDPISGHTALYWYRQSLGQGPEFLIYFQGTGAADDSGLPNDRFFAVRPEGSVSTLKIQRTERGDSAVYLCASSKGRGRNEQYFGPGTRLTVT.

J is TRBJ2-1 and V is TRBV2; 8 bases match TRBD1. Germline CDR1 is SNHLY and CDR2 is FYNNEI. There are 14 residues in the CDR3. Unmatched junction bases numbered 11, after V lost 11 bases and J lost 5 bases. CDR3 loop: CAGLGQAYNNEQFF. DNA for the CDR3: TGTGCCGGACTGGGACAGGCCTACAACAATGAGCAGTTCTTC.

This clonotype was counted a single time. The chain combines TRBV7-2 with TRBJ2-3; D possibly corresponds to TRBD2 (7 bases). Trimming left V 5 bases short and J 5 bases short, with 17 bases between. Germline V lookup: CDR1 SGHTA, CDR2 FQGNSA. The length of the CDR3 is 15 residues. CDR3 bases: TGTGCCAGCAGCGCACTAGGGGGGGGCGGAGATACGCAGTATTTT. Amino acid sequence: CASSALGGGGDTQYF.

This clonotype was seen many times. The genes are TRBV7-9 and TRBJ1-4; tentatively, D is TRBD1 (5 bases). The CDR3 loop spans 14 amino acids. Trimming removed 1 base at V and 8 bases at J, with 11 bases between. Looked up from germline, CDR1 is SEHNR and CDR2 is FQNEAQ (reference sequence). CDR3 sequence reads: CASSLGGAYEKLFF. As DNA, the CDR3 is TGTGCCAGCAGCTTAGGCGGGGCTTACGAAAAACTGTTTTTT.

Only a few counts were recorded for this clonotype. This chain connects TRBV25-1 to TRBJ2-5, with 9 bases fitting TRBD1. The V gene end was trimmed by 6 bases and the J gene end by 5 bases; junction bases not matched to a gene: 10. The CDR3 is 15 amino acids. The germline gives CDR1 MGHDK, CDR2 SYGVNS. CDR3 in DNA: TGTGCCAGCAGCAAGTTTTGGACAGGGGTGGAGACCCAGTACTTC. This sequence encodes CASSKFWTGVETQYF.

The chain employs TRBV7-8 and TRBJ2-1, with a tentative D call TRBD1 (6 bases). The ends were cut back, 5 bases at V and 4 bases at J, with 15 bases in the middle. Germline CDR1 and CDR2: SGHVS and FQNEAQ. The CDR3 covers 15 residues. The CDR3 DNA reads TGTGCCAGCAGCGTAAAAGGGGGACCTTACAATGAGCAGTTCTTC. Translated, it gives CASSVKGGPYNEQFF.

V gene TRBV7-8 combines with J gene TRBJ2-3; 12 bases are a match to TRBD2. The CDR3 has 17 residues. Germline CDR1 and CDR2: SGHVS and FQNEAQ. V was pared by 5 bases and J by 2 bases, with 8 bases of the junction left unmatched. CDR3 loop: CASSTRLAGEITDTQYF. The CDR3 nucleotides are TGTGCCAGCAGCACTCGACTAGCGGGAGAAATCACAGATACGCAGTATTTT.

This clonotype occurred a few times. CDR3 amino acids: CASSYRDRDGNIQYF. The CDR3 bases are TGTGCCAGCAGCTACCGGGACAGGGATGGGAACATTCAGTACTTC. The chain employs TRBV7-9 and TRBJ2-4; 9 bases are shared with TRBD1. Trimming cost V 4 bases and J 7 bases; bases outside gene matches: 8. The CDR3 runs 15 residues. CDR1 SEHNR and CDR2 FQNEAQ come from the germline V gene (reference sequence).

This rearrangement joins TRBV6-1 to TRBJ2-5, with TRBD1 matching 10 bases. This CDR3 contains 15 residues. The V and J ends lost 5 bases and 4 bases, in that order; junction bases with no gene match: 7. Germline CDR1 reads MNHNS; CDR2 reads SASEGT. The CDR3 region is CASSHIRDRGETQYF. For the CDR3, the DNA is TGTGCCAGCAGTCATATCCGGGACAGGGGAGAGACCCAGTACTTC.

The rearrangement joins TRBV4-1 to TRBJ2-1, with D tentatively TRBD2 (5 bases). The ends were cut back, 1 base at V and 8 bases at J, with 12 bases in the middle. Germline V gene lookup returns CDR1 MGHRA and CDR2 YSYEKL. This CDR3 has 14 amino acids. CDR3 bases: TGCGCCAGCAGCCAAGGTGGAGGCCCGGATGAGCAGTTCTTC. It translates to CASSQGGGPDEQFF.

This clonotype was counted between two and nine times. The chain is built from TRBV6-5 and TRBJ1-1; TRBD1 might be the D (5 bases). CDR1 is MNHEY and CDR2 is SVGAGI in the germline V gene. Trimming cost V 5 bases and J 7 bases, with 14 bases left between them. CDR3 size: 13 residues. The CDR3 DNA sequence: TGTGCCAGCAGTCGGACATTAAAGGGTGAAGCTTTCTTT. Its translation is CASSRTLKGEAFF.

This clonotype was counted a few times. The chain uses TRBV6-5 and TRBJ2-1; D tentatively fits TRBD1 or TRBD2 (5 bases each). The CDR3 spans 14 residues. Trimming cost V 2 bases and J 4 bases, with 9 bases left between them. Germline V gene data show CDR1 as MNHEY and CDR2 as SVGAGI. The CDR3 region is CASSYVREYNEQFF. In DNA, the CDR3 is TGTGCCAGCAGTTACGTCAGGGAGTACAATGAGCAGTTCTTC.

This clonotype was counted only a few times. The genes are TRBV13 and TRBJ2-3; D gene unclear. This CDR3 has 13 residues. Deletions cut 1 base from V and 6 bases from J, with 8 bases between. CDR1 PRHDT and CDR2 FYEKMQ come from the germline V gene (reference sequence). The CDR3 bases are TGTGCCAGCAGCTTAGCCTTACAGGATACGCAGTATTTT. Translated: CASSLALQDTQYF.

The chain couples TRBV7-9 to TRBJ2-7; tentatively, D is TRBD1 or TRBD2 (5 bases each). Trimming took off 5 bases at V and 4 bases at J, with 15 bases between the two ends. This CDR3 has 14 residues. The V gene's germline CDR1 is SEHNR and CDR2 FQNEAQ (reference sequence). The CDR3 bases are TGTGCCAGCAGCCATCGGGACGGGATTTACGAGCAGTACTTC. It specifies CASSHRDGIYEQYF. Combining the CDR3 with reference TRBV7-9 and TRBJ2-7 gives the whole variable domain DTGVSQNPRHKITKRGQNVTFRCDPISEHNRLYWYRQTLGQGPEFLTYFQNEAQLEKSRLLSDRFSAERPKGSFSTLEIQRTEQGDSAMYLCASSHRDGIYEQYFGPGTRLTVT.

The chain has TRBV7-8 and TRBJ2-2; 7 bases map to TRBD1. This CDR3 has 16 residues. V lost 1 base and J lost 2; bases outside the gene matches: 4. Per germline, CDR1 SGHVS and CDR2 FQNEAQ. The CDR3 loop reads CASSLETGENTGELFF. CDR3 DNA: TGTGCCAGCAGCTTAGAAACAGGGGAAAACACCGGGGAGCTGTTTTTT.

The chain carries TRBV4-2 and TRBJ2-7; 13 bases line up with TRBD2. The V gene's germline CDR1 is LGHNA and CDR2 YNFKEQ. V lost 1 base and J lost 0; bases outside the gene matches: 6. CDR3 length: 18 residues. The CDR3 nucleotides are TGTGCCAGCAGCCAAGGTACTAGCGGGAGGGTGGACTCCTACGAGCAGTACTTC. This gives the protein CASSQGTSGRVDSYEQYF.

Here the CDR3 reads CASSPRTGSTEQYF. The CDR3 DNA reads TGTGCCAGCAGCCCCAGGACAGGCTCTACAGAGCAGTACTTC. The V call is TRBV14, the J call TRBJ2-7, with TRBD1 identical over 7 bases. CDR1 is SGHDN, CDR2 FVKESK, per germline. V lost 4 bases and J lost 7; bases outside the gene matches: 10. CDR3 length: 14 amino acids.

This clonotype has just one count. This chain links TRBV20-1 with TRBJ1-2; TRBD1 matches at 7 bases. Germline CDR1 is DFQATT and CDR2 is SNEGSKA (reference sequence). The CDR3 length is 14 residues. The junction had 7 bases not matched to a gene; V was cut back by 5 bases and J by 1 base. DNA of the CDR3: TGCAGTGCTCCGCGCAGGGGGGTTAACTATGGCTACACCTTC. Translated: CSAPRRGVNYGYTF.

This chain uses TRBV6-1 with TRBJ2-1; TRBD1 matches 8 bases. Looked up from germline, CDR1 is MNHNS and CDR2 is SASEGT. The junction had 8 bases not matched to a gene; V was cut back by 8 bases and J by 8 bases. This CDR3 region has 13 residues. This CDR3 is CASPSTGVDEQFF. CDR3 coding DNA: TGTGCCAGCCCCTCGACAGGGGTGGATGAGCAGTTCTTC.

This sequence joins TRBV19 and TRBJ2-5, with D maybe TRBD2 (6 bases). The CDR3 runs to 13 residues. Per germline, CDR1 LNHDA and CDR2 SQIVND (reference sequence). The ends were cut back, 4 bases at V and 5 bases at J, with 11 bases in the middle. The CDR3 region is CASSRDSAETQYF. The CDR3 coding sequence is TGTGCCAGTAGTAGGGACTCCGCGGAGACCCAGTACTTC.

This clonotype turned up a few times. The chain uses TRBV28 and TRBJ2-7; 7 bases align to TRBD1. From germline, CDR1 is MDHEN and CDR2 SYDVKM. V was clipped by 4 bases and J by 2 bases; unmatched bases: 5. CDR3 size: 14 residues. CDR3 sequence reads: CASSSLDRAYEQYF. The CDR3 DNA is TGTGCCAGCAGTTCCCTAGACAGGGCCTACGAGCAGTACTTC.

This clonotype showed up just a few times. J is TRBJ2-5 and V is TRBV28, with 8 bases matching TRBD1. The end of the DNA aligns better with TRBJ2-7, so the J call may be wrong. Per the germline V gene, CDR1 is MDHEN and CDR2 is SYDVKM. The CDR3 sequence is 16 residues long. The CDR3 protein is CASSSIMEQGAYEQYF. CDR3 sequence (DNA): TGTGCCAGCAGTTCCATTATGGAACAGGGGGCCTACGAGCAGTACTTC.

This clonotype has more than one count but fewer than ten. The chain recombines TRBV29-1 with TRBJ1-3, with 9 bases identical to TRBD1. Germline V CDR1 and CDR2: SQVTM, ANQGSEA. There are 14 residues in the CDR3. J gave up 0 bases and V 5 bases, and 2 bases lay outside the gene matches. CDR3 in DNA: TGCAGCGTTAGGGACAGGGACTCTGGAAACACCATATATTTT. Translating it yields CSVRDRDSGNTIYF.

In this sample, this clonotype turned up a few times. This chain connects TRBV29-1 to TRBJ2-5; D is uncertain. Germline loops: CDR1 SQVTM, CDR2 ANQGSEA. This CDR3 region has 13 residues. Trimming stripped 3 bases from V and 2 bases from J, with 10 bases between. CDR3 loop: CSVDKDLQETQYF. The CDR3 DNA is TGCAGCGTTGACAAGGACCTACAAGAGACCCAGTACTTC. The full variable domain, with the rest looked up from reference TRBV29-1 and TRBJ2-5, is SAVISQKPSRDICQRGTSLTIQCQVDSQVTMMFWYRQQPGQSLTLIATANQGSEATYESGFVIDKFPISRPNLTFSTLTVSNMSPEDSSIYLCSVDKDLQETQYFGPGTRLLVL.